This T cell receptor (beta chain) was observed in a study of blood T cell repertoires in COVID-19. Turning to the study itself: Sample material is recorded as cDNA or gDNA derived from T cells, B-cell-depleted T cells, or PBMCs.

Per germline, CDR1 KGHSH and CDR2 LQKENI. Trimming stripped 4 bases from V and 3 bases from J, with 9 bases between. This CDR3 has 13 residues. The data were produced by immunoSEQ multiplex PCR, yet TCRdb's version contains in-frame clones alone and is incomplete. The table shows some 150,000 clones, with 80% to 90% occurring only once. The chain is built from TRBV18 and TRBJ1-1, with D possibly matching TRBD1 (5 bases). Sequencing was performed on peripheral blood. This clonotype originated in a woman aged 65 to 85 with COVID-19, enrolled during active disease. The chain's CDR3 is CASSRDSYTEAFF. The CDR3 nucleotides are TGTGCCAGCTCACGAGACAGTTACACTGAAGCTTTCTTT.